The clone carrying this TCR beta chain was found a few times. Its target is unknown. CDR1 is KGHSH and CDR2 is LQKENI in the germline V gene. With V trimmed by 4 bases and J by 4 bases, 13 bases remained unmatched. The CDR3 covers 17 residues. Populations isolated by sorting all had purity greater than 95%. cDNA synthesis used the whole RNA isolate, giving expressed TCRB sequences. The table came from immunoSEQ multiplex PCR; TCRdb's copy has only in-frame clones and leaves some out. Of about 340,000 clones in the sample, about 14% are singletons; the top ten hold about 0.016%. This sample is part of a study of beta chain features in type 1 diabetes. Study-level points and caveats: With patients and controls alike, PCR might favor shorter templates to an equal degree. When Type 1 diabetes patients were examined, their TCRB CDR3s proved moderately but significantly shorter in all four CD4+ subsets. Whether HLA type affects TCRB rearrangement stayed undetermined in the present work.

The sample consisted of naive CD4+ T cells from blood. The chain recombines TRBV18 with TRBJ1-1; 9 bases align to TRBD1. This clonotype originated in a woman aged 18-29 years with type 1 diabetes. This CDR3 reads CASSRRTGGPAGTEAFF. CDR3 in DNA: TGTGCCAGCTCACGGCGCACAGGGGGCCCTGCGGGCACTGAAGCTTTCTTT.